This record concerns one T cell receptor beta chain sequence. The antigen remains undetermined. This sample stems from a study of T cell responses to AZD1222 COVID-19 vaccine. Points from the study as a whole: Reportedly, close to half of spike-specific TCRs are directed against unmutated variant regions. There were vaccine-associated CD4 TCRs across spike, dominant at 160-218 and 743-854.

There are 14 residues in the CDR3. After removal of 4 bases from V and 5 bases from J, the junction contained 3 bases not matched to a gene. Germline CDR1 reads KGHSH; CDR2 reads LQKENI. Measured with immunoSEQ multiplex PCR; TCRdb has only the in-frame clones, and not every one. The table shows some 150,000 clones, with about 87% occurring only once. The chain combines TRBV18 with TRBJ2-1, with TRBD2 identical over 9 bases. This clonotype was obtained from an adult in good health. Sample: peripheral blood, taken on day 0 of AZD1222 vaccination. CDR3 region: CASSQLAGDNEQFF. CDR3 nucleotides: TGTGCCAGCTCACAATTAGCGGGAGACAATGAGCAGTTCTTC.